Below are 26 T cell receptor beta chains sequenced from a single sample in a study of cytomegalovirus exposure and HLA in healthy donors. The PCR contained 60 Vbeta and 13 Jbeta primers. The method was immunoSEQ multiplex PCR; TCRdb's version includes in-frame clones alone and lacks a portion of them. The sample contains around 160,000 clones, roughly 80% of which appear only once. Sequencing was performed on PBMCs. These receptors were obtained from a man in his forties in good health and CMV-seropositive.

The gene calls are TRBV9 and TRBJ1-2, with D tentatively TRBD1 (5 bases). CDR1 and CDR2 from the germline V gene are SGDLS and YYNGEE. V was clipped by 0 bases and J by 1 base, with 7 bases between them. CDR3 length: 14 amino acids. This CDR3 reads CASSVGGFNYGYTF. DNA of the CDR3: TGTGCCAGCAGCGTAGGGGGCTTTAACTATGGCTACACCTTC.

This clone was seen more than once but under ten times. The chain combines TRBV5-1 with TRBJ2-7; weak D call: TRBD1 (6 bases). The CDR3 spans 13 residues. Trimming pared 7 bases from V and 4 bases from J, leaving 15 bases between. The germline V gene has CDR1 SGHRS and CDR2 YFSETQ. The CDR3 DNA reads TGCGCCAGCCGCCGGGACACCGATTACGAGCAGTACTTC. Translation gives CASRRDTDYEQYF.

The chain links TRBV25-1 to TRBJ2-3; 11 nucleotides agree with TRBD2. The CDR3 totals 15 residues. V dropped 1 base and J dropped 8; count of bases not matched to a gene: 5. CDR1 is MGHDK and CDR2 is SYGVNS in the germline V gene. CDR3 residues: CASSESGLAGGTQYF. As DNA, the CDR3 is TGTGCCAGCAGTGAATCTGGACTAGCGGGTGGTACGCAGTATTTT.

The J gene is TRBJ2-6, the V gene TRBV5-1; 7 bases line up with TRBD1. The germline gives CDR1 SGHRS, CDR2 YFSETQ. The ends lost 9 bases at V and 0 bases at J; junction bases unmatched: 9. The CDR3 extends over 16 amino acids. This chain's CDR3 is CATATGSPSGANVLTF. In nucleotides, the CDR3 is TGCGCCACCGCGACAGGGTCCCCCTCTGGGGCCAACGTCCTGACTTTC.

This chain connects TRBV18 to TRBJ1-6, with a possible D match to TRBD1 (5 bases). Trimming left V 0 bases short and J 8 bases short, with 14 bases between. The CDR3 loop spans 16 amino acids. The V gene's germline CDR1 is KGHSH and CDR2 LQKENI. The CDR3 sequence: CASSPPQGGVDSPLHF. CDR3 nucleotides: TGTGCCAGCTCACCACCCCAGGGTGGCGTGGATTCACCCCTCCACTTT.

The chain joins TRBV5-6 to TRBJ1-6, with 7 bases aligning to TRBD1. The CDR3 covers 15 residues. CDR1 and CDR2 (germline): SGHDT, YYEEEE. The ends lost 4 bases at V and 5 bases at J; junction bases unmatched: 6. CDR3 nucleotides: TGTGCCAGCAGCCCGGGACAGCGACATAATTCACCCCTCCACTTT. This translates into CASSPGQRHNSPLHF.

The chain is built from TRBV27 and TRBJ2-5, with TRBD1 matching 10 bases. The CDR3 sequence is 14 residues long. Germline CDR1 MNHEY, CDR2 SMNVEV (reference sequence). The J segment lost 5 bases and the V segment lost 9 bases, leaving 9 bases of the junction unmatched. This CDR3 reads CASGTGDTRETQYF. The CDR3 coding sequence is TGTGCCAGTGGGACAGGGGACACCCGGGAGACCCAGTACTTC.

The CDR3 nucleotides read TGTGCCAGCAGTGTAGTTGCTAGCGTTCAAGAGACCCAGTACTTC. Its protein product is CASSVVASVQETQYF. The chain joins TRBV25-1 to TRBJ2-5, with D possibly matching TRBD2 (6 bases). Germline lookup yields CDR1 MGHDK and CDR2 SYGVNS. CDR3 size: 15 residues. Trimming removed 4 bases from V and 2 bases from J, with 14 bases in between.

This clone has just a few counts. The chain has TRBV2 and TRBJ1-5; D is unclear. With 6 bases removed from V and 3 bases from J, the gap between germline ends came to 15 bases. The germline V gene encodes CDR1 SNHLY and CDR2 FYNNEI. This CDR3 has 15 residues. The CDR3 DNA follows: TGTGCCAGCAGACAACACCCTTCCTTCAATCAGCCCCAGCATTTT. The encoded protein is CASRQHPSFNQPQHF.

The chain couples TRBV7-9 to TRBJ2-7; D might be TRBD1 (6 bases). This CDR3 has 14 residues. Germline CDR1 reads SEHNR; CDR2 reads FQNEAQ (reference sequence). V lost 6 bases, J lost 1 base, and 13 bases lay in between. CDR3 coding DNA: TGTGCCAGCAGTCCGACAGGTCTATCCTACGAGCAGTACTTC. This gives the protein CASSPTGLSYEQYF. Full variable domain (missing parts from reference TRBV7-9 and TRBJ2-7): DTGVSQNPRHKITKRGQNVTFRCDPISEHNRLYWYRQTLGQGPEFLTYFQNEAQLEKSRLLSDRFSAERPKGSFSTLEIQRTEQGDSAMYLCASSPTGLSYEQYFGPGTRLTVT.

The gene calls are TRBV15 and TRBJ2-7; D is possibly TRBD1 (6 bases). Trimming shortened V by 5 bases and J by 6 bases, and 14 bases separated the two germline ends. The CDR3 consists of 13 residues. Germline assignment: CDR1 LNHNV and CDR2 YYDKDF (reference sequence). The CDR3 DNA follows: TGTGCCACCAGCCAGAGGTCCAGGGGCGAGCAGTACTTC. Residues: CATSQRSRGEQYF.

J is TRBJ2-7 and V is TRBV11-3; D is ambiguous. V was pared by 1 base and J by 7 bases, with 8 bases between. Germline values: CDR1 SGHNT, CDR2 YENEEA. This CDR3 has 12 residues. CDR3: CASSLVDAEQYF. The CDR3, as DNA: TGTGCCAGCAGCTTAGTAGATGCGGAGCAGTACTTC.

The chain uses TRBV5-5 and TRBJ2-2; a weak D match, TRBD2 (6 bases). Germline V CDR1 and CDR2: SGHKS, YYEKEE (reference sequence). V lost 0 bases to trimming and J lost 2 bases, with 11 bases between them. There are 16 residues in the CDR3. CDR3: CASSLALAANTGELFF. DNA of the CDR3: TGTGCCAGCAGCTTGGCGTTAGCGGCAAACACCGGGGAGCTGTTTTTT.

This chain links TRBV7-9 with TRBJ2-1, with 8 bases identical to TRBD2. The length of the CDR3 is 16 residues. The V and J ends lost 5 bases and 4 bases, in that order; junction bases with no gene match: 10. Germline-derived CDR1 and CDR2 are SEHNR and FQNEAQ (reference sequence). CDR3: CASSLERSGSYNEQFF. The DNA of the CDR3 is TGTGCCAGCAGCCTGGAACGAAGCGGGAGTTACAATGAGCAGTTCTTC.

The chain joins TRBV30 to TRBJ1-5; TRBD1 matches 7 bases. Germline CDR1 GTSNPN, CDR2 SVGIG (reference sequence). The CDR3 runs 14 residues. Trimming took 5 bases from V and 0 from J; bases not matched to a gene: 4. CDR3: CAWSTGNSNQPQHF. CDR3 coding DNA: TGTGCCTGGTCGACAGGGAATAGCAATCAGCCCCAGCATTTT.

The chain combines TRBV7-7 with TRBJ2-5; 12 positions agree with TRBD2. Germline assignment: CDR1 SSHAT and CDR2 FNYEAQ (reference sequence). J was trimmed by 5 bases and V by 5 bases; bases with no gene match: 15. This CDR3 spans 18 amino acids. The CDR3 here is CASSRSRRLAGVSETQYF. The CDR3 DNA sequence: TGTGCCAGCAGCCGAAGCCGGCGACTAGCGGGAGTGTCGGAGACCCAGTACTTC.

This clone was seen a few times. The gene calls are TRBV6-6 and TRBJ2-5, with 10 bases that match TRBD2. The trim removed 4 bases at V and 5 bases at J, leaving 4 bases unmatched. Germline V gene sequence: CDR1 MNHNY, CDR2 SVGAGI (reference sequence). The CDR3 runs 14 residues. This chain's CDR3 is CASSSAGGGETQYF. CDR3 coding DNA: TGTGCCAGCAGTTCAGCGGGAGGGGGGGAGACCCAGTACTTC.

The chain links TRBV28 to TRBJ2-7, with D unresolved. V lost 6 bases and J 2 bases, leaving 8 bases between the germline ends. The germline V gene has CDR1 MDHEN and CDR2 SYDVKM. The CDR3 contains 12 residues. CDR3 region: CASSRQTYEQYF. CDR3 nucleotides: TGTGCCAGCAGCCGACAAACCTACGAGCAGTACTTC.

This clone was picked up a small number of times. Within the sample, other DNA sequences also encode this same CDR3. The chain combines TRBV6-4 with TRBJ1-1, with 7 bases matching TRBD1. The germline CDR1 and CDR2 sequences are MRHNA and SNTAGT. The CDR3 totals 13 residues. V lost 5 bases to trimming and J lost 5 bases; unmatched junction nucleotides: 5. CDR3 amino acids: CASSLTGLTEAFF. CDR3 in DNA: TGTGCCAGCAGTTTGACAGGGCTGACTGAAGCTTTCTTT.

The chain is built from TRBV5-1 and TRBJ1-5; D is uncertain. This CDR3 is 14 amino acids long. The V gene lost 3 bases and the J gene lost 5 bases, with 12 bases spanning the gap. CDR1 and CDR2 from the germline V gene are SGHRS and YFSETQ. Here the CDR3 reads CASSSDGGHQPQHF. The DNA for the CDR3 is TGCGCCAGCAGCTCAGACGGAGGCCATCAGCCCCAGCATTTT.

The rearrangement uses TRBV4-3 and TRBJ2-3, with 12 bases identical to TRBD2. CDR1 is LGHNA and CDR2 is YSLEER in the germline V gene. Losses at the gene ends were 4 bases for V and 3 bases for J; bases not matched to a gene: 5. This CDR3 comprises 16 residues. CDR3: CASSPQTSGSTDTQYF. The CDR3, as DNA: TGCGCCAGCAGCCCCCAGACTAGCGGGAGTACAGATACGCAGTATTTT.

The table lists this clone with a count of one. The chain links TRBV5-1 to TRBJ2-1; D is perhaps TRBD2 (5 bases). CDR3 length: 15 residues. Looked up from germline, CDR1 is SGHRS and CDR2 is YFSETQ. Trimming took 1 base from V and 12 from J, leaving 20 bases between them. CDR3 nucleotide sequence: TGCGCCAGCAGCTTGAGTTCTCGGCCGGATGGGAGGCAGTTCTTC. Translation gives CASSLSSRPDGRQFF.

This clone has a handful of counts. The chain links TRBV19 to TRBJ1-4; TRBD1 matches 10 bases. This CDR3 region has 14 residues. V shed 9 bases and J 8 bases; nucleotides not matched to a gene: 9. Germline V gives CDR1 LNHDA, CDR2 SQIVND (reference sequence). CDR3 in amino acids: CARPDRGRDEKLFF. The CDR3 DNA reads TGTGCCAGGCCAGACAGGGGGCGAGACGAAAAACTGTTTTTT. Supplemented by reference TRBV19 and TRBJ1-4, the full variable domain reads DGGITQSPKYLFRKEGQNVTLSCEQNLNHDAMYWYRQDPGQGLRLIYYSQIVNDFQKGDIAEGYSVSREKKESFPLTVTSAQKNPTAFYLCARPDRGRDEKLFFGSGTQLSVL.

This rearrangement joins TRBV30 to TRBJ1-1; D is unresolved. Germline assignment: CDR1 GTSNPN and CDR2 SVGIG (reference sequence). V gave up 1 base and J gave up 0 bases, with 15 bases separating them. The CDR3 is 16 amino acids. Written as DNA, the CDR3 is TGTGCCTGGAGTGGCGACGGGTTGGTATTGAACACTGAAGCTTTCTTT. It is translated as CAWSGDGLVLNTEAFF.

This clone was detected once. The rearrangement links TRBV29-1 to TRBJ2-7; TRBD1 agrees at 9 bases. This CDR3 has 13 residues. After removal of 4 bases from V and 9 bases from J, the junction contained 10 bases not matched to a gene. CDR1 and CDR2 (germline): SQVTM, ANQGSEA. The DNA of the CDR3 is TGCAGCGTTGTCCGGGACAGGGATATAGGGCAGTACTTC. It specifies CSVVRDRDIGQYF.

The chain recombines TRBV7-9 with TRBJ1-5; a possible D gene is TRBD1 (5 bases). The CDR3 sequence is 15 residues long. The germline V gene encodes CDR1 SEHNR and CDR2 FQNEAQ (reference sequence). The V end was cut by 1 base, the J end by 9 bases, with 16 bases between. CDR3 residues: CASSLDGGVARPQHF. The CDR3 DNA reads as TGTGCCAGCAGCTTAGATGGGGGGGTGGCCCGGCCCCAGCATTTT.